Given below is one T cell receptor (beta chain) in context. Assay used: immunoSEQ multiplex PCR; TCRdb lists only in-frame clones, some missing. Here the sample spans about 86,000 clones, around four fifths being singletons. Germline CDR1 SGHTA, CDR2 FQGTGA. CDR3 length: 15 residues. The V segment lost 5 bases and the J segment 0 bases; nucleotides outside the gene matches: 3. This record belongs to a study of blood T cell repertoires in COVID-19. The chain links TRBV7-3 to TRBJ2-5; the match to TRBD2 covers 10 bases. Input material: peripheral blood. The source is a woman of 80 years or more with active or convalescent COVID-19. CDR3 region: CASSHGTSDQETQYF. As DNA, the CDR3 is TGTGCCAGCAGCCACGGGACTAGCGACCAAGAGACCCAGTACTTC.